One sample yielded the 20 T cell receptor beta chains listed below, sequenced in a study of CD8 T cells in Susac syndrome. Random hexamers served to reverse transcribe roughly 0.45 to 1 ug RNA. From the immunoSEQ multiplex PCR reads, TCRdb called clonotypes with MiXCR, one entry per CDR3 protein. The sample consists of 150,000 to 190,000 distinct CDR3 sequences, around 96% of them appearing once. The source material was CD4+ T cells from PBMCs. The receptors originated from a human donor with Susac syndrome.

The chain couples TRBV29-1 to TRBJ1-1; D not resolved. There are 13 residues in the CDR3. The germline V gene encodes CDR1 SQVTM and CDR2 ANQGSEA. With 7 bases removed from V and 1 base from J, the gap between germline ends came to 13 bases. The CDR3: CSGRPSGNTEAFF. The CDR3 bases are TGCAGCGGACGCCCCTCAGGGAACACTGAAGCTTTCTTT. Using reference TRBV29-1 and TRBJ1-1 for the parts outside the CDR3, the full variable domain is SAVISQKPSRDICQRGTSLTIQCQVDSQVTMMFWYRQQPGQSLTLIATANQGSEATYESGFVIDKFPISRPNLTFSTLTVSNMSPEDSSIYLCSGRPSGNTEAFFGQGTRLTVV.

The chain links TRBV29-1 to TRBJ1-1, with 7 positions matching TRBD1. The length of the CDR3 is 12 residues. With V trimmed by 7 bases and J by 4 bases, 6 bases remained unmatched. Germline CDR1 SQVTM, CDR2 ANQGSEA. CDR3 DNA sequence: TGCAGCGCTAAGACAGGGAGCACTGAAGCTTTCTTT. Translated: CSAKTGSTEAFF.

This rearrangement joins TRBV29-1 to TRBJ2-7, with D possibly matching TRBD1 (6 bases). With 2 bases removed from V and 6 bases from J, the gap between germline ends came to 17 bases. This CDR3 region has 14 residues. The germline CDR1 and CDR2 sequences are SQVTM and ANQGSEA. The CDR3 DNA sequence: TGCAGCGTTGAACCACAGGGTCGGCCCCTCGAGCAGTACTTC. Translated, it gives CSVEPQGRPLEQYF.

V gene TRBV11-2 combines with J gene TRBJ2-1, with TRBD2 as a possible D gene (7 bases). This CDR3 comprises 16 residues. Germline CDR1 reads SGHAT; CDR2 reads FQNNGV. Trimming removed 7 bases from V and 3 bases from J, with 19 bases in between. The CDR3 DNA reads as TGTGCCAGCACCCAGGTGGCGGGGGCCTACTACAATGAGCAGTTCTTC. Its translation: CASTQVAGAYYNEQFF. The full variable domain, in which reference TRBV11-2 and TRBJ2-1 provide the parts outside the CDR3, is EAGVAQSPRYKIIEKRQSVAFWCNPISGHATLYWYQQILGQGPKLLIQFQNNGVVDDSQLPKDRFSAERLKGVDSTLKIQPAKLEDSAVYLCASTQVAGAYYNEQFFGPGTRLTVL.

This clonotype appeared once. The CDR3 DNA reads as TGCAGTGCGTGGGACCCCTCCGCCGTGGCCAAAAACATTCAGTACTTC. The encoded protein is CSAWDPSAVAKNIQYF. The chain has TRBV20-1 and TRBJ2-4, with D perhaps assigned TRBD1 or TRBD2 (5 bases each). Deletions cut 6 bases from V and 1 base from J, with 19 bases between. CDR1 and CDR2 (germline): DFQATT, SNEGSKA (reference sequence). The CDR3 is 16 residues long.

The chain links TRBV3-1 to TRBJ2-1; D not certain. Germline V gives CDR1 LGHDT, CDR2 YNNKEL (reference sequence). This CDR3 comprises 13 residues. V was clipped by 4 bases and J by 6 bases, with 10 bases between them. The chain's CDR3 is CASSLPGPNEQFF. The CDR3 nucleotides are TGTGCCAGCAGCCTCCCAGGACCCAATGAGCAGTTCTTC.

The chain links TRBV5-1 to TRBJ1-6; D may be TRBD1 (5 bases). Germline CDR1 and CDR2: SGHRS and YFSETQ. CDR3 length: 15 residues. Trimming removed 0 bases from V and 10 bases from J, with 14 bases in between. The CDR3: CASSLEGEVTSPLHF. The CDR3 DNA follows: TGCGCCAGCAGCTTGGAAGGGGAAGTGACCTCACCCCTCCACTTT.

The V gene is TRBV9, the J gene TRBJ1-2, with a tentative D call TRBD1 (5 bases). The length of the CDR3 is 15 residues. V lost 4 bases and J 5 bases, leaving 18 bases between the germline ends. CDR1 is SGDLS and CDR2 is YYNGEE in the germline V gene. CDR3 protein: CASSQIDRAPYGYTF. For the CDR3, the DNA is TGTGCCAGCAGCCAAATCGACAGAGCTCCTTATGGCTACACCTTC.

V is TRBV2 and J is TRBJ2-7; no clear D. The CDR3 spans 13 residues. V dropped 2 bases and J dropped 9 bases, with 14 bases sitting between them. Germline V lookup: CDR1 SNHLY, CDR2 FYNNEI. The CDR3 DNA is TGTGCCAGCAGTGAAACCCCGAGATCCGGGCAGTACTTC. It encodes CASSETPRSGQYF.

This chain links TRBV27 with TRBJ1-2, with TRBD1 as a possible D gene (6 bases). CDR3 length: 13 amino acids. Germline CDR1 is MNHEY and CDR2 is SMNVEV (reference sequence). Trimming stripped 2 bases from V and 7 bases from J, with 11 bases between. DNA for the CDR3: TGTGCCAGCAGTTTAAGGGCAGGGGCTGGCTACACCTTC. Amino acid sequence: CASSLRAGAGYTF.

CDR3 bases: TGCAGTGCTAGGGTGGGGGTTCGTGAGCAGTACTTC. Its translation: CSARVGVREQYF. The chain combines TRBV20-1 with TRBJ2-7; either TRBD1 or TRBD2 may supply D (5 bases each). This CDR3 region has 12 residues. V dropped 3 bases and J dropped 7 bases, with 13 bases sitting between them. CDR1 is DFQATT and CDR2 is SNEGSKA in the germline V gene (reference sequence).

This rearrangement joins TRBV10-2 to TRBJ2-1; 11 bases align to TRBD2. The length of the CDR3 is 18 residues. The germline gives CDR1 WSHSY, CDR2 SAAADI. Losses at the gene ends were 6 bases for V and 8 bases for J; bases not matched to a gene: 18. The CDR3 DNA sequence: TGCGCCAGCAGCCGCGCCAGCTTTAGCGGGGGGGAGTACGATGAGCAGTTCTTC. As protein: CASSRASFSGGEYDEQFF.

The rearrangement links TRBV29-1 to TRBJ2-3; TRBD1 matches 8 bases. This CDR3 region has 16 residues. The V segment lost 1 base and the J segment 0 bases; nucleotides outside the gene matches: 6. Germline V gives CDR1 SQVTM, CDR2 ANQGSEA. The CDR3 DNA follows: TGCAGCGTTGAAGGGAAGACAGGGGTTAGCACAGATACGCAGTATTTT. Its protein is CSVEGKTGVSTDTQYF.

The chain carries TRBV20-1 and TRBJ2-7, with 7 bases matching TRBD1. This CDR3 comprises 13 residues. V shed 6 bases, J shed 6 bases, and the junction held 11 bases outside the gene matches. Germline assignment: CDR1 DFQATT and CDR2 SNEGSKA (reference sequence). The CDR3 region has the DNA TGCAGTGCCACCCCCATGACAGGGTCCGAGCAGTACTTC. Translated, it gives CSATPMTGSEQYF.

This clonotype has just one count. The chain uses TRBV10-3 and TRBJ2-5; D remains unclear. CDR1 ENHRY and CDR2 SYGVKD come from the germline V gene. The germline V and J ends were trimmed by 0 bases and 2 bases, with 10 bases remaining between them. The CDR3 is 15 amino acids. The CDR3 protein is CAISESKRPQETQYF. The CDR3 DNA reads TGTGCCATCAGTGAGTCGAAGCGACCTCAAGAGACCCAGTACTTC.

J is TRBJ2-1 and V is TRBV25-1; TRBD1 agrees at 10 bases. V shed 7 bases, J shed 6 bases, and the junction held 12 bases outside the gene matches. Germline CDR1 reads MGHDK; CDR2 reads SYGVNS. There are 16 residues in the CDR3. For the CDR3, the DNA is TGTGCCAGCACCCAAGCGAGGACAGGGGGTATCAATGAGCAGTTCTTC. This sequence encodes CASTQARTGGINEQFF.

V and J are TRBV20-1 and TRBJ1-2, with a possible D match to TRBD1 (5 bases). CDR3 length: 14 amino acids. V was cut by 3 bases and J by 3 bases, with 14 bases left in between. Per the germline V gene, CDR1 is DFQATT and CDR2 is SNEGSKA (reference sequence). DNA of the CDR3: TGCAGTGCTAGGCCGGAAGACAGAGACTATGGCTACACCTTC. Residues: CSARPEDRDYGYTF.

The CDR3 loop is CSVVQRRNTEAFF. DNA of the CDR3: TGCAGCGTTGTACAGCGAAGGAACACTGAAGCTTTCTTT. This chain uses TRBV29-1 with TRBJ1-1; no clear D. Germline V gives CDR1 SQVTM, CDR2 ANQGSEA. The V gene lost 4 bases and the J gene lost 1 base, with 10 bases spanning the gap. The CDR3 runs 13 residues.

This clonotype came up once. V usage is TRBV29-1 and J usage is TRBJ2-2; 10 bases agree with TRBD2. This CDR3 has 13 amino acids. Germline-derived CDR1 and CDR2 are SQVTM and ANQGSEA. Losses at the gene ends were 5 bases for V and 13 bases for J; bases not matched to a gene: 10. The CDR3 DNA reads TGCAGCGTTACCGGACTAGCGGCGAGCGGGCTGTTTTTT. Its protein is CSVTGLAASGLFF.

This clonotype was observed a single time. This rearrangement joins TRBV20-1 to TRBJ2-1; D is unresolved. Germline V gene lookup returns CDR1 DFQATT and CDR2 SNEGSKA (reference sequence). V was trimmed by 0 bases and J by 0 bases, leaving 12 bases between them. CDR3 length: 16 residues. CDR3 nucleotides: TGCAGTGCTAGAGATCAACTTCTAGGCTCCTACAATGAGCAGTTCTTC. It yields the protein CSARDQLLGSYNEQFF.